This TCR beta chain originates from a study of blood T cell repertoires in COVID-19. On the study more broadly: The United States, Italy and Spain supplied acute and convalescent COVID-19 samples.

Source study methods: Amplification with reference gene primers provided the estimates of nucleated cell counts. The method was immunoSEQ multiplex PCR; TCRdb's version includes in-frame clones alone and lacks a portion of them. V and J calls and clone size are as listed in that table; D and trimming were resolved from the DNA. The repertoire holds about 97,000 clones, with 80% to 90% as singletons. In germline, CDR1 is MNHEY, CDR2 SVGEGT. This CDR3 has 12 residues. Trimming left V 1 base short and J 7 bases short, with 7 bases between. This clone was recorded a few times. The sample consisted of peripheral blood. The clonotype originates from a man in his forties or fifties with COVID-19, enrolled during active disease. The rearrangement links TRBV6-2 or TRBV6-3 to TRBJ1-2; no definite D call. CDR3 protein: CASSYWQVGYTF. DNA of the CDR3: TGTGCCAGCAGTTACTGGCAGGTTGGCTACACCTTC.